What follows are 11 T cell receptor beta chains derived from one specimen sequenced in a study of blood T cells in healthy people across ages. With a J-beta primer mix and a sample-barcoded 5' primer, a second PCR ran about 7 to 12 cycles. One entry per CDR3 protein results from TCRdb running MiXCR on the 5' RACE reads. This repertoire shows 550,000 to 700,000 distinct CDR3 sequences, 25% to 30% found once; its top ten account for approximately 17%. Sequenced material: blood. These receptors came from a woman aged 70 to 79 in good health.

The chain has TRBV4-3 and TRBJ2-5, with D perhaps given as TRBD1 or TRBD2 (6 bases each). Near its end, the DNA agrees better with TRBJ2-1, so the J call may be wrong. The CDR3 consists of 14 residues. The germline gives CDR1 LGHNA, CDR2 YSLEER. The CDR3 spells CASSQVRGESEQFF. In nucleotides, the CDR3 is TGCGCCAGCAGCCAAGTGAGGGGGGAAAGTGAGCAGTTCTTC.

This chain connects TRBV5-1 to TRBJ1-4, with 7 bases lining up with TRBD1. With 4 bases clipped from V and 4 bases from J, the junction kept 7 bases outside the gene matches. This CDR3 comprises 15 residues. The germline gives CDR1 SGHRS, CDR2 YFSETQ. The CDR3 reads CASSTGDRSNEKLFF. CDR3 sequence (DNA): TGCGCCAGCAGCACAGGGGATAGGAGTAATGAAAAACTGTTTTTT.

This clonotype came up many times. The chain couples TRBV5-1 to TRBJ2-3; possibly TRBD1 for D (5 bases). Per germline, CDR1 SGHRS and CDR2 YFSETQ. V shed 0 bases and J shed 4 bases, with 9 bases lying between them. This CDR3 region has 14 residues. The CDR3 spells CASSLGQSADTQYF. The CDR3 nucleotides read TGCGCCAGCAGCTTGGGACAGAGCGCAGATACGCAGTATTTT.

CDR3 residues: CASSYTTGGGYTF. CDR3 coding DNA: TGTGCCAGCAGTTACACCACAGGGGGCGGCTACACCTTC. V and J are TRBV6-5 and TRBJ1-2, with TRBD1 matching 9 bases. Germline assignment: CDR1 MNHEY and CDR2 SVGAGI. The CDR3 is made up of 13 amino acids. After removal of 2 bases from V and 8 bases from J, the junction contained 3 bases not matched to a gene.

The rearrangement joins TRBV3-1 to TRBJ2-1; tentatively, D is TRBD1 (5 bases). The V end lost 4 bases, the J end lost 2 bases, and 12 bases lay between the germline ends. CDR3 size: 15 residues. The germline V gene encodes CDR1 LGHDT and CDR2 YNNKEL (reference sequence). Here the CDR3 reads CASSPDSHPYNEQFF. CDR3 in DNA: TGTGCCAGCAGCCCCGACAGCCACCCCTACAATGAGCAGTTCTTC.

The chain has TRBV7-2 and TRBJ2-7, with D unresolved. There are 14 residues in the CDR3. V was clipped by 2 bases and J by 3 bases, with 11 bases between them. The germline CDR1 and CDR2 sequences are SGHTA and FQGNSA. CDR3 region: CASSLKGLDYEQYF. CDR3 nucleotides: TGTGCCAGCAGCTTAAAGGGCCTGGACTACGAGCAGTACTTC. Combining the CDR3 with reference TRBV7-2 and TRBJ2-7 gives the whole variable domain GAGVSQSPSNKVTEKGKDVELRCDPISGHTALYWYRQSLGQGLEFLIYFQGNSAPDKSGLPSDRFSAERTGGSVSTLTIQRTQQEDSAVYLCASSLKGLDYEQYFGPGTRLTVT.

This chain connects TRBV7-2 to TRBJ1-4, with D perhaps matching TRBD1 (5 bases). Germline values: CDR1 SGHTA, CDR2 FQGNSA. V was shortened by 4 bases and J by 7 bases, with 16 bases between the two germline ends. The CDR3 length is 15 residues. CDR3 bases: TGTGCCAGCAGCTCCGGGGCTAGCGGAGGTGAAAAACTGTTTTTT. Translating it yields CASSSGASGGEKLFF.

This clonotype was seen a few times. V usage is TRBV12-3 or TRBV12-4 and J usage is TRBJ2-7; TRBD2 agrees at 11 bases. The CDR3 totals 15 residues. J lost 7 bases, V lost 6 bases, and 11 bases had no gene match. The CDR3 sequence is CASRSTSGAGGEQYF. The CDR3 nucleotides are TGTGCCAGCAGGTCGACTAGCGGGGCCGGCGGAGAGCAGTACTTC.

The J gene is TRBJ2-1, the V gene TRBV20-1, with D perhaps matching TRBD1 (5 bases). The CDR3 loop spans 17 amino acids. CDR1 and CDR2 (germline): DFQATT, SNEGSKA (reference sequence). Between the trimmed V and J ends, which lost 0 bases and 1 base, there was a span of 16 bases. CDR3 coding DNA: TGCAGTGCTAGAGATCGGATCAGGGCTCGGTCCTACAATGAGCAGTTCTTC. The encoded protein is CSARDRIRARSYNEQFF.

In this sample, this clonotype turned up a few times. This chain connects TRBV7-9 to TRBJ1-2; TRBD1 is a possible D gene (5 bases). The V end was cut by 2 bases, the J end by 4 bases, with 20 bases between. Per germline, CDR1 SEHNR and CDR2 FQNEAQ (reference sequence). The CDR3 extends over 17 amino acids. In nucleotides, the CDR3 is TGTGCCAGCAGCTTATTCTCGGGGGTTTCTAACCTCTATGGCTACACCTTC. Translation gives CASSLFSGVSNLYGYTF.

This clonotype was found a few times. The chain has TRBV2 and TRBJ1-1; D is unresolved. The V and J ends lost 5 bases and 1 base respectively, with 11 bases between them. Germline V CDR1 and CDR2: SNHLY, FYNNEI. The CDR3 consists of 14 residues. DNA of the CDR3: TGTGCCAGCAGTTTTGCCGGGCCGAACACTGAAGCTTTCTTT. Protein: CASSFAGPNTEAFF. Based on the CDR3 plus reference TRBV2 and TRBJ1-1, the full variable domain is EPEVTQTPSHQVTQMGQEVILRCVPISNHLYFYWYRQILGQKVEFLVSFYNNEISEKSEIFDDQFSVERPDGSNFTLKIRSTKLEDSAMYFCASSFAGPNTEAFFGQGTRLTVV.